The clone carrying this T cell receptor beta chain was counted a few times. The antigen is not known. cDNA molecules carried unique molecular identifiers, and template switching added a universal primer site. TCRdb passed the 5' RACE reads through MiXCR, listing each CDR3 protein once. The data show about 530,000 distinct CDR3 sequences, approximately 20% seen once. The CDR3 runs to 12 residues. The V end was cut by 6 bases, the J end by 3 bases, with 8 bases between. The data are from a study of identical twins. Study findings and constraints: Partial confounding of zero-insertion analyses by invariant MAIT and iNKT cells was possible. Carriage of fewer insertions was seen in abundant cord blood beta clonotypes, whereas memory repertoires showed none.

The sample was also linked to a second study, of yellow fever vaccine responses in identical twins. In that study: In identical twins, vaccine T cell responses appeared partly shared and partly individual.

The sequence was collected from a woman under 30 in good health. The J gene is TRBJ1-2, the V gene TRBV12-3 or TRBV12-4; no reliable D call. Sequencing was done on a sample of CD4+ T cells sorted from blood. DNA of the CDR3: TGTGCCAGCAGCCGGTTGGACTATGGCTACACCTTC. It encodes CASSRLDYGYTF.